This T cell receptor (beta chain) was captured in a study of T-cell memory formation after mild COVID-19 (dated by TCRdb to the early 2020s). With respect to the entire study: TCR sequence clusters from the two donors were largely donor specific. In a couple of donors, T-cell clones that expanded and contracted after mild COVID-19 were tracked by sequencing TCRalpha and TCRbeta repertoires over time. The cohort was made up of two young adult volunteers, one female and one male, who were previously healthy. The investigation overall reported the following: The study included only a couple of mild cases, and larger cohorts that include severe cases with pre-infection samples were judged to be necessary. Some responding clones were detected in pre-infection memory, which suggested that pre-existing cross-reactive memory T cells had joined the SARS-CoV-2 response. Contracting CD4+ clones were found mainly in CM and EM memory subsets, while CD8+ clones were enriched in EMRA. SARS-CoV-2 specificity was not confirmed for the second-wave clones peaking on day 37. Clones that contracted from day 15 to 85 showed balanced CD4/CD8 phenotypes, whereas a second wave of clones that expanded from day 15 to 37 leaned towards CD4+.

The sequencing machine was an Illumina NovaSeq 6000. Using 5'RACE with constant-segment primers, TCRalpha and TCRbeta cDNA libraries were constructed, with sample barcodes and unique molecular identifiers added in the process. Trizol reagent was used to extract RNA from every sample. Library amplification was performed in two PCR steps, and a second sample barcode and Illumina TruSeq adapters were introduced in the second step. Sequencing of the libraries was done on an Illumina NovaSeq, producing 2 x 150 bp paired-end reads. As for how the authors treated the data: Reads were demultiplexed and collapsed into UMI-guided consensus sequences with migec v1.2.7. Using mixcr v2.1.11, the UMI consensuses were aligned to TRA and TRB V and J templates and assembled into clonotypes. Expanded or contracted clonotypes were those called significant by both edgeR and NoisET, with noise models trained on biological replicates. edgeR calls used a false discovery rate-adjusted p below 0.01 and a log2 fold-change threshold of 1. As an exploratory analysis of dynamics, PCA with hierarchical clustering was applied to max-normalized trajectories of the 1000 most abundant clonotypes. Separately sequenced CD4+ and CD8+ repertoires were used to assign the CD4 or CD8 phenotype of responding clones. The public reads were reprocessed in TCRdb via fastp at Q25 and MiXCR, keeping in-frame beta chains. Here each entry gathers all rows of one CDR3 protein and keeps the most common genes and DNA. The V and J calls, along with clone size, are taken from TCRdb and not from the paper's own processing. The sample table contains under 35,000 distinct CDR3 sequences; only one count was recorded for around 20% of them. The ten biggest clones cover 1.5% of the sample.

In this sample, this clonotype turned up many times. The target of this receptor is not known. Within one base of it there is no much larger clone, and no base qualities were kept. Ficoll-Paque density gradient centrifugation was the method used to isolate PBMCs. The TCR comes from an adult who had mild COVID-19 (a few samples of this study predate the infection). The sample titles of this study are shuffled in the database, so cell type and time point are left out. Sequenced: PBMCs or a T cell subset sorted from them (not recorded which).

At the DNA level, the sequence is TGTGCCATCAGCCTATGGGAGCGGGAGGGCCCGCGCAATGAGCAGTTCTTC. Translated, it gives CAISLWEREGPRNEQFF. The sequence links TRBV10-3 to TRBJ2-1, with TRBD2 identical over 10 junction bases. Trimmed from V: 6 bases; trimmed from J: 6 bases; junction bases lacking a gene match: 14. The germline V gene specifies ENHRY as CDR1 and SYGVKD as CDR2. From its cysteine to its phenylalanine, the CDR3 spans 17 amino acids. The DNA shown is the 51-base CDR3, in frame from base 1.